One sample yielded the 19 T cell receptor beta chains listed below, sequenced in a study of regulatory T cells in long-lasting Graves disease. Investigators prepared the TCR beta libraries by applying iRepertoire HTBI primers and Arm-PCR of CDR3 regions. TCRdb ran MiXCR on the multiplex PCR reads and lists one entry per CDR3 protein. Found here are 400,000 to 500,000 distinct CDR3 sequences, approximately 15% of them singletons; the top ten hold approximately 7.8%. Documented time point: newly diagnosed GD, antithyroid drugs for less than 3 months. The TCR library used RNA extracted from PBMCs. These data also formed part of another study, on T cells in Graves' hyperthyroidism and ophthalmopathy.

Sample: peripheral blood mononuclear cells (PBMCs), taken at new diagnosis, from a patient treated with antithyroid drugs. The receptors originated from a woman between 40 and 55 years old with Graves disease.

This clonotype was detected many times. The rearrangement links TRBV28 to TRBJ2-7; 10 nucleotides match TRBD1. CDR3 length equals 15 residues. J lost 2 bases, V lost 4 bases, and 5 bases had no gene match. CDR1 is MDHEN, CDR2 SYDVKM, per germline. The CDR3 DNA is TGTGCCAGCAGTTCGGGACAGGGGTCCACCTACGAGCAGTACTTC. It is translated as CASSSGQGSTYEQYF.

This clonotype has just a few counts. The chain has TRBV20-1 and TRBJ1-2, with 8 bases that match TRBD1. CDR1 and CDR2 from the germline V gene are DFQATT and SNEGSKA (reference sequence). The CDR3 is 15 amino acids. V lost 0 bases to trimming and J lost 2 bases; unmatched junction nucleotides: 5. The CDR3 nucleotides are TGCAGTGCTAGAGATATCAGGGGGCTAAACTATGGCTACACCTTC. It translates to CSARDIRGLNYGYTF.

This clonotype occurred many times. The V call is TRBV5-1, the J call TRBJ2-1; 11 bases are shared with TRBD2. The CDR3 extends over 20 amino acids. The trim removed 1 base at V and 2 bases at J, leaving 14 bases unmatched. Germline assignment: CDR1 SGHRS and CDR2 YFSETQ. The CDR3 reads CASSLILWTSGRRTYNEQFF. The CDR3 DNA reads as TGCGCCAGCAGCTTGATCCTTTGGACTAGCGGGCGTAGGACCTACAATGAGCAGTTCTTC.

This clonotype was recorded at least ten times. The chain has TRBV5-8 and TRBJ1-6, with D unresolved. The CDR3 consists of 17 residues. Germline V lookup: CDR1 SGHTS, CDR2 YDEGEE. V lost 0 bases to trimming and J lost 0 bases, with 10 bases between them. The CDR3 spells CASSLAVHSSYNSPLHF. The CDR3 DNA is TGTGCCAGCAGCTTGGCCGTCCATAGCTCCTATAATTCACCCCTCCACTTT.

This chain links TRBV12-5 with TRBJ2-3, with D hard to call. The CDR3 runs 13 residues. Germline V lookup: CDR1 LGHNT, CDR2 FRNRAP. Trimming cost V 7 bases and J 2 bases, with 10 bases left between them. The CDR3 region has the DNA TGTGCTAGTGAGTCGGTGAACACAGATACGCAGTATTTT. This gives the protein CASESVNTDTQYF.

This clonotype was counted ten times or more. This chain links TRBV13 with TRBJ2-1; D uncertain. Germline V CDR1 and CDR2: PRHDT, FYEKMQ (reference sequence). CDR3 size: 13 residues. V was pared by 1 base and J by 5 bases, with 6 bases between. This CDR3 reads CASSLERDNEQFF. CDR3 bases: TGTGCCAGCAGCTTAGAGCGAGACAATGAGCAGTTCTTC.

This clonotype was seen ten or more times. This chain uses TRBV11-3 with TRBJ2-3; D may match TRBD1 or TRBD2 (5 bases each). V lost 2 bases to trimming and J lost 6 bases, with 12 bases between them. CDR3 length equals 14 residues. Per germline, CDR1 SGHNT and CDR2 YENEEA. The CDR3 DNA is TGTGCCAGCAGCTTAAGGGACGGGATGGATACGCAGTATTTT. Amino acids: CASSLRDGMDTQYF.

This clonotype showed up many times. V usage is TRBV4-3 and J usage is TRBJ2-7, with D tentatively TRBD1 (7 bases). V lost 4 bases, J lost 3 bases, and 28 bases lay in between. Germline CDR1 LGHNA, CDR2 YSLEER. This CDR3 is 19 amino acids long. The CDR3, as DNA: TGCGCCAGCAGCCTCCAGCTTTCCTCTGCCGGACAGGAGGGCTACGAGCAGTACTTC. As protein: CASSLQLSSAGQEGYEQYF.

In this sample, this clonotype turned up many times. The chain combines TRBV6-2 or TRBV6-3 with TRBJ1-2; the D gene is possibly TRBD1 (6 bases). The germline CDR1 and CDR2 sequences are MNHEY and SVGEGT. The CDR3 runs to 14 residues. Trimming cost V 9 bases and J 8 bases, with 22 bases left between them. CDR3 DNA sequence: TGTGCCAGTCAAGAGCGGACAGCCAACGGGGGCTACACCTTC. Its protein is CASQERTANGGYTF.

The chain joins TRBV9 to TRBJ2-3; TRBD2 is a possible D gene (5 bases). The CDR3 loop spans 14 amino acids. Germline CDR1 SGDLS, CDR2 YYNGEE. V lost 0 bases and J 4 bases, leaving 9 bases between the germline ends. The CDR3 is CASSVGGVSDTQYF. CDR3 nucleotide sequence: TGTGCCAGCAGCGTAGGGGGAGTGTCAGATACGCAGTATTTT. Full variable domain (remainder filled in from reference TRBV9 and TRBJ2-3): DSGVTQTPKHLITATGQRVTLRCSPRSGDLSVYWYQQSLDQGLQFLIQYYNGEERAKGNILERFSAQQFPDLHSELNLSSLELGDSALYFCASSVGGVSDTQYFGPGTRLTVL.

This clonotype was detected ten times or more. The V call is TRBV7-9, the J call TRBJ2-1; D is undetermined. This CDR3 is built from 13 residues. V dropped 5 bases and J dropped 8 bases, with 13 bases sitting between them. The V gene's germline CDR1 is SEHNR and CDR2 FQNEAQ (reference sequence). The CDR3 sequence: CASSPRAGYEQFF. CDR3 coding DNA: TGTGCCAGCAGCCCCCGTGCCGGCTATGAGCAGTTCTTC.

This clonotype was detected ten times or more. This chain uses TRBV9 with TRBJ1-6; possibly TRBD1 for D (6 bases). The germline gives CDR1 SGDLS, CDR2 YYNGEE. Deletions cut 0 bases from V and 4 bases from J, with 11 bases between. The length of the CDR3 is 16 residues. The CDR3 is CASSVDQGTYNSPLHF. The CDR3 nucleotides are TGTGCCAGCAGCGTAGATCAGGGGACGTATAATTCACCCCTCCACTTT.

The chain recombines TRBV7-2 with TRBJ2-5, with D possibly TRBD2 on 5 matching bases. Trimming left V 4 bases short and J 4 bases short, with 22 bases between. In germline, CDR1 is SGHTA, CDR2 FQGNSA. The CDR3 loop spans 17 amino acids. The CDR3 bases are TGTGCCAGCAGCTCAACGGCAAGCACGGGGTTAGGAGAGACCCAGTACTTC. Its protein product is CASSSTASTGLGETQYF.

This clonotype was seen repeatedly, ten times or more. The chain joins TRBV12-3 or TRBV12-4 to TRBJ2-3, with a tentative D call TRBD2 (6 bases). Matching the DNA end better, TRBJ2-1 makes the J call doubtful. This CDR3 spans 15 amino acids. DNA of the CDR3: TGTGCCAGCAGTTCGCGCCGGAGGGCAGAGAATGAGCAGTTCTTC. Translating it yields CASSSRRRAENEQFF.

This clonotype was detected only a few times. As DNA, the CDR3 is TGCAGCGGGAGGGAGAGCTCCTACAATGAGCAGTTCTTC. It codes for CSGRESSYNEQFF. The chain recombines TRBV20-1 with TRBJ2-1, with 8 bases that match TRBD2. Germline V gene data show CDR1 as DFQATT and CDR2 as SNEGSKA (reference sequence). The CDR3 sequence is 13 residues long.

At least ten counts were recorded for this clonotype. DNA for the CDR3: TGTGCCAGCAGCTACTACACTGGCAGCTCCTACGAGCAGTACTTC. This codes for CASSYYTGSSYEQYF. The chain recombines TRBV7-2 with TRBJ2-7; D gene uncertain. The ends were cut back, 4 bases at V and 0 bases at J, with 13 bases in the middle. CDR1 is SGHTA and CDR2 is FQGNSA in the germline V gene. This CDR3 contains 15 residues. The full variable domain, in which reference TRBV7-2 and TRBJ2-7 provide the parts outside the CDR3, is GAGVSQSPSNKVTEKGKDVELRCDPISGHTALYWYRQSLGQGLEFLIYFQGNSAPDKSGLPSDRFSAERTGGSVSTLTIQRTQQEDSAVYLCASSYYTGSSYEQYFGPGTRLTVT.

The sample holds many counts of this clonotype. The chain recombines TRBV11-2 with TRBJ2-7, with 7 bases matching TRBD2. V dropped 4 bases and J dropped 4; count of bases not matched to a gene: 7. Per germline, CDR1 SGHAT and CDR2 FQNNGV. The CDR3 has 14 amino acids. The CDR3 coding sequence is TGTGCCAGCAGCTCCCCGGGGAGGGTTTACGAGCAGTACTTC. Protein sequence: CASSSPGRVYEQYF.

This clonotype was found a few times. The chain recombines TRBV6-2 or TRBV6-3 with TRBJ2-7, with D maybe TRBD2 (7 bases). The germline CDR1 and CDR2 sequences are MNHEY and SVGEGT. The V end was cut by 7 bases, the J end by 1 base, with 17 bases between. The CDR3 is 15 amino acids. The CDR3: CASTGGHVPSYEQYF. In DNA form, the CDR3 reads TGTGCCAGCACCGGGGGGCACGTTCCATCCTACGAGCAGTACTTC.

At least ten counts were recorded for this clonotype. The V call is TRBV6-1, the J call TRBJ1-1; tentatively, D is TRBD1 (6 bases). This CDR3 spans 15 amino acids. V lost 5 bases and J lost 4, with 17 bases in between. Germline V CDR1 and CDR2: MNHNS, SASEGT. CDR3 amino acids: CASSHRYRASTEAFF. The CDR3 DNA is TGTGCCAGCAGTCATCGTTACAGGGCTTCCACTGAAGCTTTCTTT.